The 10 T cell receptor beta chains in this list originate from one sample, sequenced in a study of blood T cell repertoires in COVID-19. The assay was immunoSEQ multiplex PCR, and TCRdb's table has in-frame clones only and misses some. The data contain about 110,000 clones, 88% of them singletons. The sequencing input was peripheral blood. The receptors shown here come from a woman aged 45-59 years with acute or convalescent COVID-19.

J is TRBJ2-1 and V is TRBV18; 12 bases match TRBD2. The CDR3 totals 18 residues. The germline V gene has CDR1 KGHSH and CDR2 LQKENI. V was clipped by 4 bases and J by 3 bases; unmatched bases: 10. CDR3 sequence reads: CASSRGGPTSGSYNEQFF. In DNA form, the CDR3 reads TGTGCCAGCTCACGTGGCGGCCCGACTAGCGGGAGCTACAATGAGCAGTTCTTC.

This clone showed up just once. J is TRBJ2-1 and V is TRBV18; a weak D match, TRBD2 (5 bases). This CDR3 comprises 14 residues. Trimming left V 3 bases short and J 4 bases short, with 10 bases between. Germline lookup yields CDR1 KGHSH and CDR2 LQKENI. CDR3 DNA: TGTGCCAGCTCACCCTTCGGGGAGTACAATGAGCAGTTCTTC. Translating gives CASSPFGEYNEQFF.

The chain links TRBV5-8 to TRBJ2-6; 7 nucleotides align to TRBD1. After removal of 0 bases from V and 2 bases from J, the junction contained 2 bases not matched to a gene. Germline assignment: CDR1 SGHTS and CDR2 YDEGEE. The CDR3 has 16 amino acids. CDR3 nucleotide sequence: TGTGCCAGCAGCTTGGAAGGGGGCACTGGGGCCAACGTCCTGACTTTC. Protein product: CASSLEGGTGANVLTF.

The chain links TRBV2 to TRBJ2-1, with a possible D match to TRBD2 (6 bases). From germline, CDR1 is SNHLY and CDR2 FYNNEI. The CDR3 has 11 amino acids. The V end lost 6 bases, the J end lost 9 bases, and 9 bases lay between the germline ends. CDR3 residues: CASRLEGEQFF. As DNA, the CDR3 is TGTGCCAGCAGGCTGGAGGGTGAGCAGTTCTTC.

CDR3 coding DNA: TGTGCCAGCAGCCCCCGGACAGGGGCCAATTCACCCCTCCACTTT. This codes for CASSPRTGANSPLHF. The chain has TRBV7-2 and TRBJ1-6; 9 nucleotides line up with TRBD1. Germline V gene sequence: CDR1 SGHTA, CDR2 FQGNSA. V lost 5 bases to trimming and J lost 7 bases; unmatched junction nucleotides: 6. This CDR3 is built from 15 residues.

This chain connects TRBV6-5 to TRBJ1-1; tentatively, D is TRBD1 (5 bases). Between the trimmed V and J ends, which lost 2 bases and 3 bases, there was a span of 10 bases. This CDR3 is 14 amino acids long. Germline values: CDR1 MNHEY, CDR2 SVGAGI. As DNA, the CDR3 is TGTGCCAGCAGTTACGGGTTAGGGGACACTGAAGCTTTCTTT. Amino acid sequence: CASSYGLGDTEAFF.

This sequence joins TRBV11-2 and TRBJ2-5; TRBD1 is a possible D gene (5 bases). Germline CDR1 and CDR2: SGHAT and FQNNGV. Trimming cost V 1 base and J 1 base, with 10 bases left between them. The CDR3 is 15 residues long. CDR3 coding DNA: TGTGCCAGCAGCTTAGTAGGGGCCCTCCAAGAGACCCAGTACTTC. It codes for CASSLVGALQETQYF.

A word on this clone: The same CDR3 can be traced to other DNA sequences in this sample. The CDR3: CASSLRGSSYNEQFF. The CDR3 nucleotides are TGTGCCAGCAGCTTAAGGGGGAGCTCCTACAATGAGCAGTTCTTC. The gene calls are TRBV5-4 and TRBJ2-1; the D gene is possibly TRBD1 (6 bases). CDR3 length equals 15 residues. Germline V lookup: CDR1 SGHNT, CDR2 YYREEE (reference sequence). Between the trimmed V and J ends, which lost 2 bases and 0 bases, there was a span of 9 bases.

The chain has TRBV6-5 and TRBJ1-5, with a possible D match to TRBD1 (5 bases). The V and J ends lost 6 bases and 4 bases respectively, with 10 bases between them. CDR3 length: 13 amino acids. From germline, CDR1 is MNHEY and CDR2 SVGAGI. The DNA for the CDR3 is TGTGCCAGCAGGTCCGACAGAAATCAGCCCCAGCATTTT. Amino acids: CASRSDRNQPQHF.

The J gene is TRBJ1-2, the V gene TRBV18; a possible D gene is TRBD1 (6 bases). Germline CDR1 KGHSH, CDR2 LQKENI. V was pared by 1 base and J by 0 bases, with 6 bases between. There are 14 residues in the CDR3. This chain's CDR3 is CASSPQGANYGYTF. The CDR3 DNA is TGTGCCAGCTCACCACAGGGGGCTAACTATGGCTACACCTTC.